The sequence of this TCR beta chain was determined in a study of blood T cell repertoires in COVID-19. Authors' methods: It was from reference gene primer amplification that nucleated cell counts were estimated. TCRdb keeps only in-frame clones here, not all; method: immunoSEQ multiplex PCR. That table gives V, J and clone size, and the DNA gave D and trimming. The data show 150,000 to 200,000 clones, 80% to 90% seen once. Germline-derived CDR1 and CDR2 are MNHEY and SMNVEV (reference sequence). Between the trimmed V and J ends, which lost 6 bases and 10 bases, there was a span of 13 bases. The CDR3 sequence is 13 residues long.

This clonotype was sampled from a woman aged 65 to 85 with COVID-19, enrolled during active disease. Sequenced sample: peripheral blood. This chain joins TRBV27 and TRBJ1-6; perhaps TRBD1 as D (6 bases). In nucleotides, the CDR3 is TGTGCCAGCAGAGAGCAGGGGCGGTCACCCCTCCACTTT. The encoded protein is CASREQGRSPLHF.